This T cell receptor (beta chain) was recorded in a study of T cell responses to AZD1222 COVID-19 vaccine. CDR1 LNHDA and CDR2 SQIVND come from the germline V gene (reference sequence). The CDR3 length is 15 residues. Trimming pared 3 bases from V and 8 bases from J, leaving 19 bases between. A remark on this clone: The target antigen is unknown.

Sequenced by immunoSEQ multiplex PCR; TCRdb stores in-frame clones only, minus some. This sample has roughly 160,000 clones, with just over 90% found just once. General study findings and limits: Nearly half of unique spike-specific TCRs reportedly avoided B.1.351 and B.1.1.7 mutated regions. The repertoires were collected only after the peak T cell response. Among the donors, most were white British and more were female, and clonal diversity was possibly underestimated.

The TCR sequence derives from an adult who received the AZD1222 COVID-19 vaccine. The genes are TRBV19 and TRBJ1-2; the D is unclear. The material was peripheral blood, obtained 28 days after the second AZD1222 dose. CDR3 residues: CASSIKGINLAGYTF. DNA for the CDR3: TGTGCCAGTAGTATTAAGGGCATCAATCTTGCGGGCTACACCTTC.